Following are 5 T cell receptor beta chains from one sample sequenced in a study of radiotherapy plus CTLA-4 blockade in lung cancer. TCRdb's table, derived via immunoSEQ multiplex PCR, lists solely in-frame clones and lacks some. This table holds tens of thousands of clones, 75% to 90% found once. The sample consisted of peripheral blood, taken from a patient treated with radiotherapy plus ipilimumab. The receptors derive from a human donor with non-small cell lung cancer that progressed on radiotherapy plus ipilimumab.

The CDR3 loop reads CASSPGTGNTEAFF. The CDR3 nucleotides read TGTGCCAGCAGCCCAGGGACAGGTAACACTGAAGCTTTCTTT. The V and J genes are TRBV9 and TRBJ1-1, with TRBD1 matching over 8 bases. CDR1 and CDR2 from the germline V gene are SGDLS and YYNGEE. Trimming at V came to 4 bases and at J to 2 bases, leaving 4 bases not matched to a gene. The length of the CDR3 is 14 residues.

This clone was counted a single time. The V gene is TRBV18, the J gene TRBJ2-5, with D unresolved. CDR1 is KGHSH, CDR2 LQKENI, per germline. The ends were cut back, 2 bases at V and 0 bases at J, with 7 bases in the middle. This CDR3 is 14 amino acids long. The CDR3 region has the DNA TGTGCCAGCTCACCAATGGCAGACCAAGAGACCCAGTACTTC. Translated, it gives CASSPMADQETQYF.

As to this clone: The junction departs from germline at one end; a sequencing error may be responsible. The chain combines TRBV27 with TRBJ1-6, with D tentatively TRBD1 (5 bases). Germline V gene lookup returns CDR1 MNHEY and CDR2 SMNVEV (reference sequence). The CDR3 has 13 amino acids. The CDR3 loop reads CASSGQNNSSLHF. The CDR3 nucleotides read TGTGCCAGCAGCGGACAAAATAATTCATCCCTCCACTTT.

This clone was recorded a few times. V is TRBV19 and J is TRBJ2-1; D gene ambiguous. Germline V CDR1 and CDR2: LNHDA, SQIVND (reference sequence). Trimming cost V 1 base and J 5 bases, with 12 bases left between them. This CDR3 contains 15 residues. The CDR3 loop reads CASSIGVLEHNEQFF. In DNA, the CDR3 is TGTGCCAGTAGTATAGGGGTCCTGGAGCACAATGAGCAGTTCTTC.

This rearrangement joins TRBV2 to TRBJ2-5; tentative D call: TRBD2 (5 bases). Trimming took 7 bases from V and 5 from J, leaving 11 bases between them. Germline V gene data show CDR1 as SNHLY and CDR2 as FYNNEI. The CDR3 covers 12 residues. The CDR3 coding sequence is TGTGCCAGCATGGAGGTTAGGGAGACCCAGTACTTC. It is translated as CASMEVRETQYF.